Below, one T cell receptor beta chain is given with its context. Its specificity is unknown. The record originates from a study of cytomegalovirus exposure and HLA in healthy donors. Trimming took 3 bases from V and 4 from J; bases not matched to a gene: 4. The CDR3 covers 15 residues. Per germline, CDR1 SGHTA and CDR2 FQGNSA. Findings of the study overall: It has been reported that TCR beta sequences accurately predicted the HLA-A and HLA-B alleles of most subjects. In presence/absence analyses, roughly uniform sequencing depth across donors was assumed. The classifier reportedly diagnosed cytomegalovirus status with high specificity and sensitivity. Sequencing likely caused a cluster of highly shared sequence variants.

PCR involved 60 Vbeta and 13 Jbeta primers. Clones were sequenced by immunoSEQ multiplex PCR, and TCRdb holds only the in-frame ones, with some missing. The data contain approximately 160,000 clones, under 90% of them singletons. Sequenced sample: PBMCs. V is TRBV7-2 and J is TRBJ2-3; TRBD1 matches 10 bases. This clonotype was obtained from a man aged 25 to 45 in good health and CMV-seropositive. The CDR3 sequence is CASSLGQGQSDTQYF. Written as DNA, the CDR3 is TGTGCCAGCAGCTTGGGACAGGGGCAATCAGATACGCAGTATTTT.